This T cell receptor (beta chain) appears in the sequencing data of a study of blood T cell repertoires in COVID-19. In the study overall: The origin of the acute and convalescent COVID-19 samples was the United States, Italy and Spain.

The assay was immunoSEQ multiplex PCR, and TCRdb's table has in-frame clones only and misses some. The sample carries some 80,000 clones, roughly 80% recorded once. The CDR3 covers 15 residues. V lost 2 bases and J lost 14, with 19 bases in between. Germline CDR1 reads KGHSH; CDR2 reads LQKENI. The receptor was derived from a human donor in a cohort sampled during active COVID-19. This chain joins TRBV18 and TRBJ1-6; D gene unclear. Sequenced: peripheral blood. The DNA of the CDR3 is TGTGCCAGCTCACCATCGGAGGCCGGATCGGGATCCCTCCACTTT. Its protein is CASSPSEAGSGSLHF.